Following are 28 T cell receptor beta chains from one sample sequenced in a study of control samples from healthy donors and cancer patients. Measured with immunoSEQ multiplex PCR; TCRdb has only the in-frame clones, and not every one. The profile shows roughly 88,000 clones, more than 85% of them singletons. Sequencing input: blood. These receptor sequences come from a woman aged 25 to 39 in good health.

CDR3 nucleotide sequence: TGTGCCAGCAGCCTAGGTGGGGGATGGAGCAATCAGCCCCAGCATTTT. Translating gives CASSLGGGWSNQPQHF. This chain uses TRBV3-1 (or the pseudogene TRBV3-2) with TRBJ1-5, with a tentative D call TRBD1 (5 bases). CDR1 is LGHDT and CDR2 is YNNKEL in the germline V gene (reference sequence). Trimming pared 4 bases from V and 1 base from J, leaving 14 bases between. The CDR3 covers 16 residues.

V and J are TRBV11-3 and TRBJ1-2; D is uncertain. The CDR3 has 16 residues. Germline CDR1 is SGHNT and CDR2 is YENEEA. V was cut by 5 bases and J by 2 bases, with 18 bases left in between. The CDR3 loop is CASSPRHLTANYGYTF. The CDR3 nucleotides read TGTGCCAGCAGCCCACGTCATCTTACAGCGAACTATGGCTACACCTTC.

The chain recombines TRBV4-1 with TRBJ1-3; no clear D gene. Per germline, CDR1 MGHRA and CDR2 YSYEKL. Trimming pared 4 bases from V and 3 bases from J, leaving 7 bases between. The CDR3 is made up of 13 amino acids. CDR3 in amino acids: CASSPLLGNTIYF. The CDR3 region has the DNA TGCGCCAGCAGCCCCCTCCTTGGAAACACCATATATTTT.

The chain carries TRBV29-1 and TRBJ2-6; 9 bases fit TRBD1. The germline V gene has CDR1 SQVTM and CDR2 ANQGSEA. This CDR3 has 16 amino acids. V dropped 4 bases and J dropped 1; count of bases not matched to a gene: 5. The CDR3: CSVGGDRVSGANVLTF. The CDR3 DNA is TGCAGCGTTGGAGGGGACAGGGTGTCTGGGGCCAACGTCCTGACTTTC.

V is TRBV2 and J is TRBJ1-1, with D unclear. The germline CDR1 and CDR2 sequences are SNHLY and FYNNEI. This CDR3 contains 14 residues. Deletions cut 7 bases from V and 0 bases from J, with 12 bases between. The CDR3 sequence is CASTTDGVNTEAFF. Written as DNA, the CDR3 is TGTGCCAGCACCACGGACGGAGTGAACACTGAAGCTTTCTTT.

V usage is TRBV7-9 and J usage is TRBJ1-3; TRBD1 agrees at 7 bases. CDR3 length: 13 residues. Germline V lookup: CDR1 SEHNR, CDR2 FQNEAQ (reference sequence). V gave up 4 bases and J gave up 4 bases; unmatched junction bases: 1. The chain's CDR3 is CASSSDRGNTIYF. DNA for the CDR3: TGTGCCAGCAGCTCGGACAGGGGAAACACCATATATTTT.

V and J are TRBV11-2 and TRBJ2-7; 9 nucleotides align to TRBD2. Per the germline V gene, CDR1 is SGHAT and CDR2 is FQNNGV. V lost 7 bases, J lost 4 bases, and 11 bases stayed unmatched. The CDR3 spans 15 residues. The CDR3 DNA reads TGTGCCAGCACCTTGGGAACTAGCGGGCCTTACGAGCAGTACTTC. This translates into CASTLGTSGPYEQYF.

The chain links TRBV4-1 to TRBJ2-5; 13 bases map to TRBD2. Looked up from germline, CDR1 is MGHRA and CDR2 is YSYEKL. The CDR3 consists of 16 residues. V lost 4 bases, J lost 2 bases, and 4 bases stayed unmatched. As DNA, the CDR3 is TGCGCCAGCAGCCTTCGGACTAGCGGGGGTCAAGAGACCCAGTACTTC. Translated: CASSLRTSGGQETQYF.

The chain links TRBV6-5 to TRBJ1-2; D is undetermined. The V end lost 0 bases, the J end lost 8 bases, and 10 bases lay between the germline ends. The CDR3 contains 13 residues. Germline V CDR1 and CDR2: MNHEY, SVGAGI. CDR3 residues: CASSYSGRGGYTF. DNA of the CDR3: TGTGCCAGCAGTTACTCAGGGAGAGGCGGCTACACCTTC.

The V call is TRBV6-6, the J call TRBJ1-5; D is unclear. The germline V gene encodes CDR1 MNHNY and CDR2 SVGAGI (reference sequence). The CDR3 sequence is 12 residues long. V was shortened by 2 bases and J by 4 bases, with 3 bases between the two germline ends. CDR3 in DNA: TGTGCCAGCAGTTACCGGAATCAGCCCCAGCATTTT. This codes for CASSYRNQPQHF.

This chain connects TRBV10-3 to TRBJ2-1; the D gene is possibly TRBD2 (5 bases). The V gene lost 6 bases and the J gene lost 2 bases, with 11 bases spanning the gap. CDR1 and CDR2 (germline): ENHRY, SYGVKD. CDR3 length: 14 residues. Written as DNA, the CDR3 is TGTGCCATCAGGGACTCCGTCACCTACAATGAGCAGTTCTTC. Translation gives CAIRDSVTYNEQFF.

The chain links TRBV11-1 to TRBJ1-1; tentative D call: TRBD1 (5 bases). The CDR3 is made up of 13 amino acids. Trimming left V 5 bases short and J 11 bases short, with 18 bases between. Germline CDR1 SGHAT, CDR2 FQDESV (reference sequence). The CDR3 loop is CASSDSRGVDAFF. The CDR3 region has the DNA TGTGCCAGCAGCGATTCAAGGGGAGTAGACGCTTTCTTT.

J is TRBJ2-7 and V is TRBV27, with no clear D. This CDR3 contains 13 residues. V lost 7 bases and J lost 6, with 16 bases in between. Per the germline V gene, CDR1 is MNHEY and CDR2 is SMNVEV (reference sequence). The CDR3 DNA follows: TGTGCCAGCAAAAGATTGGACGATCGCGAGCAGTACTTC. Protein sequence: CASKRLDDREQYF.

J is TRBJ2-5 and V is TRBV18, with 9 bases identical to TRBD1. This CDR3 region has 15 residues. V lost 1 base, J lost 5 bases, and 5 bases stayed unmatched. Germline V CDR1 and CDR2: KGHSH, LQKENI. The CDR3 loop is CASSPRTGEGETQYF. CDR3 DNA: TGTGCCAGCTCACCACGGACAGGGGAAGGGGAGACCCAGTACTTC.

The genes are TRBV28 and TRBJ2-6; D may be TRBD2 (5 bases). The CDR3 consists of 20 residues. Trimming cost V 4 bases and J 1 base, with 23 bases left between them. Germline-derived CDR1 and CDR2 are MDHEN and SYDVKM. The CDR3 bases are TGTGCCAGCAGTTCTTATTTTTCAGCATCCGGAGGATCTGGGGCCAACGTCCTGACTTTC. This sequence encodes CASSSYFSASGGSGANVLTF.

The rearrangement links TRBV10-3 to TRBJ1-3; D is unresolved. This CDR3 spans 13 amino acids. Trimming removed 11 bases at V and 5 bases at J, with 16 bases between. Germline CDR1 is ENHRY and CDR2 is SYGVKD. The CDR3 DNA reads TGTGCCCACGCTTCAGGCCCTAGAAACACCATATATTTT. This sequence encodes CAHASGPRNTIYF.

The chain uses TRBV18 and TRBJ1-1; D is undetermined. CDR1 is KGHSH, CDR2 LQKENI, per germline. With 6 bases removed from V and 1 base from J, the gap between germline ends came to 18 bases. The CDR3 has 16 residues. The CDR3 DNA reads as TGTGCCAGCTCCGGAGGGCGGAGTCCTAAGAACACTGAAGCTTTCTTT. This codes for CASSGGRSPKNTEAFF.

The chain recombines TRBV5-1 with TRBJ2-3; a possible D gene is TRBD2 (7 bases). The germline V and J ends were trimmed by 5 bases and 3 bases, with 16 bases remaining between them. From germline, CDR1 is SGHRS and CDR2 YFSETQ. The length of the CDR3 is 15 residues. CDR3 sequence (DNA): TGCGCCAGCAGTGGGGGGGCGGATTATACAGATACGCAGTATTTT. It encodes CASSGGADYTDTQYF.

The CDR3 DNA reads TGTGCCAGCAGCCGACAGGGGACGGGGCTTAACTATGGCTACACCTTC. Protein product: CASSRQGTGLNYGYTF. The chain joins TRBV27 to TRBJ1-2; TRBD1 agrees at 8 bases. This CDR3 is built from 16 residues. Germline CDR1 is MNHEY and CDR2 is SMNVEV (reference sequence). V shed 6 bases, J shed 1 base, and the junction held 10 bases outside the gene matches.

J is TRBJ1-1 and V is TRBV7-3; D is unclear. The V end was cut by 0 bases, the J end by 7 bases, with 12 bases between. The germline V gene has CDR1 SGHTA and CDR2 FQGTGA. The length of the CDR3 is 14 residues. The CDR3 nucleotides are TGTGCCAGCAGCTTAACCGGGTCTATTGATGAAGCTTTCTTT. Its protein is CASSLTGSIDEAFF.

The table lists this clone with a few counts. The V call is TRBV4-1, the J call TRBJ1-1; D might be TRBD1 (6 bases). CDR3 length equals 16 residues. Germline lookup yields CDR1 MGHRA and CDR2 YSYEKL. The CDR3 nucleotides read TGCCCCACCAGCCGGCCGCCGACAGGCCCGAACACTGAAGCTTTCTTT. Translation gives CPTSRPPTGPNTEAFF.

This chain connects TRBV6-6 to TRBJ2-5, with a weak D call TRBD2 (7 bases). V lost 8 bases to trimming and J lost 7 bases, with 20 bases between them. CDR3 length equals 14 residues. Per germline, CDR1 MNHNY and CDR2 SVGAGI (reference sequence). As DNA, the CDR3 is TGTGCCAGCTCGGGGGGCCCTGGGCCCGGGACCCAGTACTTC. Amino acids: CASSGGPGPGTQYF.

This clone occurred once. The V gene is TRBV24-1, the J gene TRBJ2-3, with D possibly being TRBD2 (6 bases). Trimming took off 4 bases at V and 2 bases at J, with 18 bases between the two ends. The germline gives CDR1 KGHDR, CDR2 SFDVKD. This CDR3 is built from 17 residues. The DNA for the CDR3 is TGTGCCACCAGTGACTCAGTGGGGCGGGATCTCACAGATACGCAGTATTTT. This codes for CATSDSVGRDLTDTQYF.

The chain links TRBV11-2 to TRBJ1-2; the match to TRBD1 covers 8 bases. Trimming took 0 bases from V and 8 from J; bases not matched to a gene: 5. The CDR3 has 14 residues. Germline lookup yields CDR1 SGHAT and CDR2 FQNNGV. The CDR3: CASSLEGDRWGYTF. The CDR3 bases are TGTGCCAGCAGCTTAGAGGGGGACAGGTGGGGCTACACCTTC.

In nucleotides, the CDR3 is TGTGCCAGCTCACCACAGGGGGAATATGAAAAACTGTTTTTT. This gives the protein CASSPQGEYEKLFF. This chain uses TRBV18 with TRBJ1-4; D perhaps matches TRBD1 (6 bases). Germline CDR1 KGHSH, CDR2 LQKENI. Trimming removed 1 base at V and 6 bases at J, with 9 bases between. The CDR3 has 14 amino acids.

The genes are TRBV28 and TRBJ2-2, with 9 bases aligning to TRBD1. The germline V gene encodes CDR1 MDHEN and CDR2 SYDVKM. V gave up 2 bases and J gave up 7 bases; unmatched junction bases: 5. The CDR3 runs to 15 residues. The CDR3 region is CASSLRDRVFGELFF. CDR3 in DNA: TGTGCCAGCAGTTTAAGGGACAGGGTGTTCGGGGAGCTGTTTTTT.

The DNA of the CDR3 is TGCGCCAGCAGTCAATCCTCGAGGGACAGGGTAGTCGATGAGCAGTTCTTC. Translation: CASSQSSRDRVVDEQFF. The chain couples TRBV23-1 to TRBJ2-1, with 9 nucleotides matching TRBD1. TRBV23-1 carries the ORF label, with uncertain function. The CDR3 runs to 17 residues. V was pared by 0 bases and J by 8 bases, with 11 bases of the junction left unmatched.

The chain couples TRBV10-1 to TRBJ1-3; D is unclear. Germline CDR1 WNHNN, CDR2 SYGVQD (reference sequence). Trimming cost V 6 bases and J 0 bases, with 9 bases left between them. The CDR3 spans 14 residues. This CDR3 is CASSPQSSGNTIYF. The CDR3 nucleotides are TGCGCCAGCAGCCCACAGAGCTCTGGAAACACCATATATTTT.